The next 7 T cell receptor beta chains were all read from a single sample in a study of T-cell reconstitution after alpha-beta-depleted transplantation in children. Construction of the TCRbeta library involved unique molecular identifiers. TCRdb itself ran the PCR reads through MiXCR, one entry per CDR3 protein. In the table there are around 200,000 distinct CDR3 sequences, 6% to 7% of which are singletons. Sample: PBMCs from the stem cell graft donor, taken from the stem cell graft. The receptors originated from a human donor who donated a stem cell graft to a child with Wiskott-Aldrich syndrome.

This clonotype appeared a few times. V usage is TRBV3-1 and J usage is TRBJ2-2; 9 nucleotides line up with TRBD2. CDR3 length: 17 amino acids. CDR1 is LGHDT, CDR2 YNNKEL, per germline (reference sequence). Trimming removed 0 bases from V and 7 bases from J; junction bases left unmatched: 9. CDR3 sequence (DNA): TGTGCCAGCAGCCAAGATCTTCTAGCGGGGCAAAACGGGGAGCTGTTTTTT. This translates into CASSQDLLAGQNGELFF.

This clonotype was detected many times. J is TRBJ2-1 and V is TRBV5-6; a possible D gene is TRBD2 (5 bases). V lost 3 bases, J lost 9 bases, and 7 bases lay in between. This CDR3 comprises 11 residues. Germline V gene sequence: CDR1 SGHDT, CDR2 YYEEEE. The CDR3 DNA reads TGTGCCAGCAGCTCGGCGGGTGAGCAGTTCTTC. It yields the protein CASSSAGEQFF.

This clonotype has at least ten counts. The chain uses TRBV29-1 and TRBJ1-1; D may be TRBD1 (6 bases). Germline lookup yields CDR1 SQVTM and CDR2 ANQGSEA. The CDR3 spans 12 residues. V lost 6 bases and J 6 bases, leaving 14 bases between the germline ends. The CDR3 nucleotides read TGCAGCGTAAGACAGGCGTGGGCTGAAGCTTTCTTT. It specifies CSVRQAWAEAFF. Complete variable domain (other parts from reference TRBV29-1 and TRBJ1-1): SAVISQKPSRDICQRGTSLTIQCQVDSQVTMMFWYRQQPGQSLTLIATANQGSEATYESGFVIDKFPISRPNLTFSTLTVSNMSPEDSSIYLCSVRQAWAEAFFGQGTRLTVV.

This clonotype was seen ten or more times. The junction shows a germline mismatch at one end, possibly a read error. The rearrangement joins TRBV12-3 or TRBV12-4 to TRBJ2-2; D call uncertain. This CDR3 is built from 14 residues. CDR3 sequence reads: CASRLEPNIGELFF. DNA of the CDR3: TGTGCCAGCCGGCTGGAGCCGAACATCGGGGAGCTGTTTTTT.

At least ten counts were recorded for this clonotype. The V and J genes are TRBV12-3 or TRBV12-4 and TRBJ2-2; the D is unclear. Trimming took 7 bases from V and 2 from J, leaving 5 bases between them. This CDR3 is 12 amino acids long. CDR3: CASNFNTGELFF. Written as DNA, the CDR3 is TGTGCCAGCAATTTTAACACCGGGGAGCTGTTTTTT.

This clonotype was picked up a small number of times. CDR3: CASSLGQIEAFF. The DNA of the CDR3 is TGTGCCAGCAGTTTGGGACAGATTGAAGCTTTCTTT. The rearrangement joins TRBV6-2 or TRBV6-3 to TRBJ1-1; 7 nucleotides align to TRBD1. The ends lost 4 bases at V and 7 bases at J; junction bases unmatched: 3. The germline V gene has CDR1 MNHEY and CDR2 SVGEGT. This CDR3 region has 12 residues.

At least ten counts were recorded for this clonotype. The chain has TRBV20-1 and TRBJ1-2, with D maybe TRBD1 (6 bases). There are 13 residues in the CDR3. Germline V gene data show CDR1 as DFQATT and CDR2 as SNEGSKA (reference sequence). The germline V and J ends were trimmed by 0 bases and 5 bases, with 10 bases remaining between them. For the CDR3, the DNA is TGCAGTGCTAGAGAGGGGGCGTCATATGGCTACACCTTC. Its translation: CSAREGASYGYTF.